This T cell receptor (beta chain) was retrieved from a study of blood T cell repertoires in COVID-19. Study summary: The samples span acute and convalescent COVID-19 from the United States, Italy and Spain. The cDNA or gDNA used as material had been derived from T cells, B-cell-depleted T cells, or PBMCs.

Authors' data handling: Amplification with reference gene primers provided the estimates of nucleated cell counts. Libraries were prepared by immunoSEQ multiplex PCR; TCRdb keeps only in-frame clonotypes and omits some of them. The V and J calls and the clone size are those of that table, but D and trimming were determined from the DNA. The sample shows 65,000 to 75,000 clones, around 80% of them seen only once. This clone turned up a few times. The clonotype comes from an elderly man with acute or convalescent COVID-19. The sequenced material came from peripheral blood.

CDR3 amino acids: CASSSSGRNRGNEQFF. The CDR3 DNA sequence: TGCGCCAGCAGCTCCTCTGGCCGGAACAGGGGCAATGAGCAGTTCTTC. This sequence joins TRBV5-1 and TRBJ2-1; 7 bases match TRBD1. V lost 3 bases and J lost 6; bases outside the gene matches: 12. The CDR3 length is 16 residues. Germline CDR1 reads SGHRS; CDR2 reads YFSETQ.